Listed below are T cell receptor beta chains from one sample, sequenced in a study of cytomegalovirus exposure and HLA in healthy donors. The assay was immunoSEQ multiplex PCR, and TCRdb's table has in-frame clones only and misses some. The sample records some 110,000 clones, about 70% being singletons. Sequencing input: PBMCs. These receptors were taken from a man in his thirties or forties in good health and CMV-seronegative. Both conserved end residues are part of each CDR3. The D gene is left open where the match is weak. Rows may omit the clone size; those that give it use once, few, many or a size class.

>-|-|TRBJ1-5|TRBV6-6
TGTGCCAGCAGTAAGCGGGGCGTTGCTCAGCCCCAGCATTTT
CASSKRGVAQPQHF
>-|TRBD1|TRBJ2-5|TRBV19
TGTGCCAGTAGGCACAGGGGGCGCGAGACCCAGTACTTC
CASRHRGRETQYF
>-|-|TRBJ1-6|TRBV4-3
TGCGCCAGCAGCCAAGTTGGTCAGGGCAATAATTCACCCCTCCACTTT
CASSQVGQGNNSPLHF
>-|TRBD1|TRBJ2-5|TRBV4-3
TGCGCCAGGGTAGGGACAGGTTGGGGGGAGACCCAGTACTTC
CARVGTGWGETQYF
>-|-|TRBJ1-2|TRBV6-1
TGTGCCAGCAGCCTCGGGGGTCTCGACGGCTACACCTTC
CASSLGGLDGYTF
>-|TRBD1|TRBJ1-2|TRBV5-4
TGTGCCAGCAGCTTGGGGGGGACAGGGAACTATGGCTACACCTTC
CASSLGGTGNYGYTF
>-|-|TRBJ2-3|TRBV30
TGTGCCTGGAGTTCGGAGATTAGCACAGATACGCAGTATTTT
CAWSSEISTDTQYF
>once|TRBD1|TRBJ2-2|TRBV12-5
TGTGCTAGTGGCGAGACCGGGACAGGGGGCAGGGGGGAGCTGTTTTTT
CASGETGTGGRGELFF
>-|-|TRBJ2-7|TRBV18
TGTGCCAGCTCAATGCTCGGGACTGGCTCCTACGAGCAGTACTTC
CASSMLGTGSYEQYF
>-|-|TRBJ1-5|TRBV2
TGTGCCAGCAGTGAAAACAGGGTGGGCAATCAGCCCCAGCATTTT
CASSENRVGNQPQHF
>once|-|TRBJ2-3|TRBV11-3
TGTGCCAGCAGCGGACTCGGGACAGATACGCAGTATTTT
CASSGLGTDTQYF
>-|-|TRBJ2-7|TRBV18
TGTGCCAGCTCACCACGGGTGGGGCCAGGCGAGCAGTACTTC
CASSPRVGPGEQYF
>-|-|TRBJ2-1|TRBV5-1
TGCGCTAGCAGCTTACCCCTTGGCGGATCTTTTAGCTCCTACAATGAGCAGTTCTTC
CASSLPLGGSFSSYNEQFF
>once|-|TRBJ1-1|TRBV7-2
TGTGCCAGCAGCTTAGACCGGGAGGGGCTGGCTTTCTTT
CASSLDREGLAFF
>-|TRBD2|TRBJ2-1|TRBV6-5
TGTGCCAGCAGTTACTCCGGGACTAGCGACGAGCAGTTCTTC
CASSYSGTSDEQFF
>-|-|TRBJ1-5|TRBV7-9
TGTGCCAGCAGCTCCCCGGACTTCAATCAGCCCCAGCATTTT
CASSSPDFNQPQHF
>-|TRBD1|TRBJ2-7|TRBV7-9
TGTGCCAGCAGCTTAGGGCCCGGGACAGGGGCGAACTACGAGCAGTACTTC
CASSLGPGTGANYEQYF
>-|TRBD1|TRBJ2-5|TRBV11-1
TGTGCCAGCAGCAAAGACAGGGTCCAAGAGACCCAGTACTTC
CASSKDRVQETQYF
>-|-|TRBJ2-6|TRBV30
TGTGCCTGGACAGCTGGGGCCAACGTCCTGACTTTC
CAWTAGANVLTF
>-|TRBD2|TRBJ2-1|TRBV27
TGTGCCAGCAGGGGACTAGGTTCGGTTGAGCAGTTCTTC
CASRGLGSVEQFF
>-|-|TRBJ2-1|TRBV19
TGTGCCAGTAGTATAGGAAGGGGGAAAAGCTCCTACAATGAGCAGTTCTTC
CASSIGRGKSSYNEQFF
>-|TRBD2|TRBJ2-1|TRBV7-2
TGTGCCAGCAGCCGGGAGGGCCGCTCCTACAATGAGCAGTTCTTC
CASSREGRSYNEQFF
>-|-|TRBJ1-5|TRBV27
TGTGCCAGCAGTTTAAGTAGGGACTTGGGTTATAGCAATCAGCCCCAGCATTTT
CASSLSRDLGYSNQPQHF
>few|TRBD2|TRBJ2-7|TRBV5-1
TGCGCCAGCAGCTCGATACTAGCGGGAGGGCCCCACGAGCAGTACTTC
CASSSILAGGPHEQYF
>-|-|TRBJ2-5|TRBV28
TGTGCCGCCGCGGATCTCGCAGAGACCCAGTACTTC
CAAADLAETQYF
>-|TRBD2|TRBJ2-7|TRBV30
TGTGCCTGGAATCGTGGGGGGGCCTACGAGCAGTACTTC
CAWNRGGAYEQYF
>-|-|TRBJ1-1|TRBV5-1
TGCGCCAGCCAGGTAAGGCAGGGGCTGAACACTGAAGCTTTCTTT
CASQVRQGLNTEAFF
>-|TRBD2|TRBJ2-7|TRBV7-9
TGTGCCAGCAGCCTGACTAGCGGGAGGTCTTACGAGCAGTACTTC
CASSLTSGRSYEQYF
>-|TRBD1|TRBJ1-1|TRBV28
TGTGCCAGCATTAAAGCGATGGGACAGGCAAAAGCTTTCTTT
CASIKAMGQAKAFF
>once|-|TRBJ2-1|TRBV9
TGTGCCAGCAGCGTCACAGGAGATTCCTACAATGAGCAGTTCTTC
CASSVTGDSYNEQFF
>few|-|TRBJ1-1|TRBV6-6
TGTGCCAGCAGGGCCCCCAACGGGGGAGGTACTGAAGCTTTCTTT
CASRAPNGGGTEAFF